This T cell receptor (beta chain) derives from a study of blood T cell repertoires in COVID-19. About the research overall: Spain, Italy and the United States supplied samples that represented acute and convalescent COVID-19. From T cells, B-cell-depleted T cells, or PBMCs came the material, which was cDNA or gDNA.

In the authors' methods: Amplifying reference gene primers gave estimates of nucleated cell counts. Profiled with immunoSEQ multiplex PCR; TCRdb holds only in-frame clones, not every one. V, J and clone size are taken as reported in that table, and D and trimming were inferred from the DNA itself. The sample carries roughly 250,000 clones, about four fifths recorded once. Trimming cost V 2 bases and J 1 base, with 6 bases left between them. The V gene's germline CDR1 is LGHNA and CDR2 YNFKEQ. This CDR3 region has 15 residues. Material: peripheral blood. This sequence joins TRBV4-2 and TRBJ2-6, with D perhaps matching TRBD1 (6 bases). The origin of this receptor is a woman in her sixties with active or convalescent COVID-19. This chain's CDR3 is CASSQTGSGANVLTF. For the CDR3, the DNA is TGTGCCAGCAGCCAAACAGGGTCTGGGGCCAACGTCCTGACTTTC.